A single sample gave rise to the 25 T cell receptor beta chains below, sequenced in a study of blood T cells in healthy people across ages. For the second PCR, which ran for roughly 6 to 12 cycles, a sample-barcoded 5' primer and a J-beta primer mix were used. A single record per CDR3 protein comes from TCRdb applying MiXCR to the 5' RACE reads. The sample contains 650,000 to 800,000 distinct CDR3 sequences, under 65% of which appear only once. Material: blood. The receptors shown here come from a woman aged 80 or over in good health.

Concerning this clonotype: This may be a read error: a much more frequent sequence differs by one nucleotide. The CDR3 nucleotides read TGTGCCAGCAAATCTACCCGCGAACGGACCTACGAGCAGTACTTC. This codes for CASKSTRERTYEQYF. The chain couples TRBV11-2 to TRBJ2-7; no firm D call. CDR1 is SGHAT and CDR2 is FQNNGV in the germline V gene. The V end lost 7 bases, the J end lost 2 bases, and 18 bases lay between the germline ends. The CDR3 is made up of 15 amino acids.

J is TRBJ1-2 and V is TRBV5-1; possibly TRBD1 for D (5 bases). V was shortened by 6 bases and J by 7 bases, with 19 bases between the two germline ends. Germline-derived CDR1 and CDR2 are SGHRS and YFSETQ. This CDR3 contains 14 residues. CDR3 amino acids: CASTVDGAVSGYTF. As DNA, the CDR3 is TGCGCCAGCACCGTGGACGGGGCGGTGTCTGGCTACACCTTC.

In this sample, this clonotype turned up once. A much larger clone differs by one base, so this may be a read error. V gene TRBV7-6 combines with J gene TRBJ1-1, with a tentative D call TRBD1 (5 bases). The CDR3 extends over 15 amino acids. The germline CDR1 and CDR2 sequences are SGHVS and FNYEAQ. CDR3 nucleotide sequence: TGTGCCAGCGGCTTGACTGGGACGATGAACACTGAAGCTTTCTTT. It yields the protein CASGLTGTMNTEAFF.

A single count supports this clonotype. This sequence may be a read error, since a much larger clone differs from it by one base. This chain links TRBV30 with TRBJ2-5; D is undetermined. In germline, CDR1 is GTSNPN, CDR2 SVGIG (reference sequence). The CDR3 is made up of 11 amino acids. CDR3 region: CVWSGSETQYF. The CDR3 DNA follows: TGTGTCTGGAGTGGGTCAGAGACCCAGTACTTC.

This chain connects TRBV29-1 to TRBJ2-3; no firm D call. This CDR3 contains 11 residues. The germline gives CDR1 SQVTM, CDR2 ANQGSEA. The V end was cut by 7 bases, the J end by 3 bases, with 8 bases between. Written as DNA, the CDR3 is TGCAGCGGTCGAGTTACAGATACGCAGTATTTT. Translating it yields CSGRVTDTQYF.

This clonotype was seen ten or more times. The chain is built from TRBV9 and TRBJ2-3, with D unclear. Trimming removed 0 bases at V and 6 bases at J, with 11 bases between. Per the germline V gene, CDR1 is SGDLS and CDR2 is YYNGEE. The length of the CDR3 is 14 residues. The CDR3 sequence is CASSVDTWPDTQYF. DNA for the CDR3: TGTGCCAGCAGCGTAGACACTTGGCCGGATACGCAGTATTTT.

The count of this clonotype is one. The chain carries TRBV4-1 and TRBJ2-7, with D perhaps matching TRBD1 (5 bases). This CDR3 has 16 residues. Trimming removed 1 base from V and 2 bases from J, with 15 bases in between. CDR1 and CDR2 (germline): MGHRA, YSYEKL. The CDR3 region is CASSQGGPFDPYEQYF. CDR3 DNA sequence: TGCGCCAGCAGCCAAGGGGGCCCATTCGACCCCTACGAGCAGTACTTC.

This chain links TRBV10-3 with TRBJ2-3; D ambiguous. V was pared by 3 bases and J by 3 bases, with 4 bases between. The CDR3 is made up of 12 amino acids. Germline CDR1 ENHRY, CDR2 SYGVKD. CDR3 DNA sequence: TGTGCCATCAGTGAACAGACAGATACGCAGTATTTT. Amino acid sequence: CAISEQTDTQYF.

The chain is built from TRBV2 and TRBJ2-2; D is unresolved. Germline CDR1 SNHLY, CDR2 FYNNEI. The V end lost 6 bases, the J end lost 6 bases, and 14 bases lay between the germline ends. The CDR3 has 14 amino acids. CDR3 DNA sequence: TGTGCCAGCAGCCCCTTCGTGGTGGCCGGGGAGCTGTTTTTT. The encoded protein is CASSPFVVAGELFF.

The V and J genes are TRBV28 and TRBJ2-6; 8 positions agree with TRBD1. In germline, CDR1 is MDHEN, CDR2 SYDVKM. Trimming took 6 bases from V and 4 from J; bases not matched to a gene: 11. The CDR3 has 17 amino acids. Written as DNA, the CDR3 is TGTGCCAGCAGCCCACCCGGCAGGGGGCTCGGGGCCAACGTCCTGACTTTC. Its protein product is CASSPPGRGLGANVLTF.

The chain links TRBV12-3 or TRBV12-4 to TRBJ2-3; 10 nucleotides line up with TRBD2. This CDR3 is 17 amino acids long. V lost 7 bases and J lost 2; bases outside the gene matches: 12. The CDR3 bases are TGTGCCAGCACCGCCCGTTCTAGCGGGGGCCCCACAGATACGCAGTATTTT. It is translated as CASTARSSGGPTDTQYF.

This clonotype has more than one count but fewer than ten. The chain carries TRBV25-1 and TRBJ2-2; D possibly corresponds to TRBD2 (5 bases). The CDR3 is 12 amino acids. The V end was cut by 3 bases, the J end by 9 bases, with 8 bases between. CDR1 is MGHDK, CDR2 SYGVNS, per germline. The CDR3 DNA follows: TGTGCCAGCAGTGACCCCGGGAGGGAGCTGTTTTTT. This gives the protein CASSDPGRELFF.

Regarding this clonotype: Relative to the germline gene, one junction end is altered; a read error may explain this. The V and J genes are TRBV20-1 and TRBJ1-5; D is perhaps TRBD1 (6 bases). Germline CDR1 and CDR2: DFQATT and SNEGSKA (reference sequence). CDR3 length: 19 residues. CDR3 sequence: CGAPHYDTGTIYSNQPQHF. CDR3 sequence (DNA): TGCGGTGCTCCCCACTACGATACAGGGACCATTTATAGCAATCAGCCCCAGCATTTT.

This clonotype showed up just once. The chain uses TRBV29-1 and TRBJ2-7; D may be TRBD2 (5 bases). The tail of the sequence fits TRBJ2-5 better, so the J call may be wrong. CDR3 length: 13 amino acids. Germline-derived CDR1 and CDR2 are SQVTM and ANQGSEA. CDR3 sequence (DNA): TGCAGCGTTGTCGGGGTCTACAAAGAGACCCAGTACTTC. It encodes CSVVGVYKETQYF.

This chain uses TRBV5-1 with TRBJ2-5, with 8 bases lining up with TRBD1. J gave up 4 bases and V 1 base, and 12 bases lay outside the gene matches. Germline V CDR1 and CDR2: SGHRS, YFSETQ. The CDR3 has 17 amino acids. The CDR3 DNA sequence: TGCGCCAGCAGCTTGTGGACAGGGAGGATTTGGGCAGAGACCCAGTACTTC. Protein: CASSLWTGRIWAETQYF. Based on the CDR3 plus reference TRBV5-1 and TRBJ2-5, the full variable domain is KAGVTQTPRYLIKTRGQQVTLSCSPISGHRSVSWYQQTPGQGLQFLFEYFSETQRNKGNFPGRFSGRQFSNSRSEMNVSTLELGDSALYLCASSLWTGRIWAETQYFGPGTRLLVL.

This clonotype was seen ten or more times. J is TRBJ2-7 and V is TRBV20-1; 8 bases map to TRBD2. V lost 1 base to trimming and J lost 0 bases; unmatched junction nucleotides: 5. The CDR3 is 15 residues long. Looked up from germline, CDR1 is DFQATT and CDR2 is SNEGSKA (reference sequence). CDR3 DNA sequence: TGCAGTGCTAGAGTCGTGAGCGGGAGCTCCTACGAGCAGTACTTC. Translation gives CSARVVSGSSYEQYF.

The chain has TRBV6-2 or TRBV6-3 and TRBJ2-3; no firm D call. V dropped 3 bases and J dropped 4 bases, with 8 bases sitting between them. CDR3 length: 13 residues. Germline CDR1 MNHEY, CDR2 SVGEGT. The CDR3 spells CASSYSNADTQYF. CDR3 coding DNA: TGTGCCAGCAGTTATAGCAACGCAGATACGCAGTATTTT.

In this sample, this clonotype turned up many times. The chain employs TRBV7-3 and TRBJ2-3, with D hard to call. CDR1 is SGHTA, CDR2 FQGTGA, per germline. This CDR3 comprises 13 residues. The ends were cut back, 5 bases at V and 2 bases at J, with 8 bases in the middle. The CDR3, as DNA: TGTGCCAGCAGCCCACGGGCCACAGATACGCAGTATTTT. Residues: CASSPRATDTQYF. The whole variable domain, remainder taken from reference TRBV7-3 and TRBJ2-3, is GAGVSQTPSNKVTEKGKYVELRCDPISGHTALYWYRQSLGQGPEFLIYFQGTGAADDSGLPNDRFFAVRPEGSVSTLKIQRTERGDSAVYLCASSPRATDTQYFGPGTRLTVL.

V gene TRBV3-1 combines with J gene TRBJ1-2; 8 bases fit TRBD1. Trimming at V came to 6 bases and at J to 2 bases, leaving 5 bases not matched to a gene. There are 14 residues in the CDR3. Germline CDR1 LGHDT, CDR2 YNNKEL (reference sequence). CDR3 DNA sequence: TGTGCCAGCAGTATCACAGGGGGAAACTATGGCTACACCTTC. Protein: CASSITGGNYGYTF.

About this clonotype itself: Just one base apart from a much larger clone, this may be a read error. The chain combines TRBV25-1 with TRBJ2-4; D is perhaps TRBD1 (5 bases). Germline lookup yields CDR1 MGHDK and CDR2 SYGVNS. This CDR3 is built from 15 residues. Written as DNA, the CDR3 is TGTGCCAGCACCCCATTAGGTGAAGGACAAAACGTTCAGTACTTC. Amino acids: CASTPLGEGQNVQYF. The whole variable domain, filled in from reference TRBV25-1 and TRBJ2-4, reads EADIYQTPRYLVIGTGKKITLECSQTMGHDKMYWYQQDPGMELHLIHYSYGVNSTEKGDLSSESTVSRIRTEHFPLTLESARPSHTSQYLCASTPLGEGQNVQYFGAGTRLSVL.

The chain uses TRBV20-1 and TRBJ2-2, with TRBD2 matching 12 bases. With V trimmed by 6 bases and J by 0 bases, 2 bases remained unmatched. This CDR3 has 15 amino acids. CDR1 is DFQATT and CDR2 is SNEGSKA in the germline V gene (reference sequence). The CDR3 DNA reads as TGCAGTGCGAGGACTAGCGGGACGAACACCGGGGAGCTGTTTTTT. It encodes CSARTSGTNTGELFF.

This clonotype was seen only once. This chain connects TRBV4-2 to TRBJ2-1, with D possibly TRBD1 on 7 matching bases. Trimming pared 1 base from V and 10 bases from J, leaving 20 bases between. There are 16 residues in the CDR3. The germline V gene has CDR1 LGHNA and CDR2 YNFKEQ. The CDR3 loop is CASSQGGTATSYEQFF. The CDR3 DNA follows: TGTGCCAGCAGCCAAGGCGGGACAGCTACTTCCTACGAGCAGTTCTTC.

V is TRBV6-2 or TRBV6-3 and J is TRBJ2-2; 7 positions agree with TRBD1. Trimming at V came to 6 bases and at J to 2 bases, leaving 12 bases not matched to a gene. The CDR3 is made up of 17 amino acids. Germline CDR1 reads MNHEY; CDR2 reads SVGEGT. CDR3 nucleotides: TGTGCCAGCAGAGATGCGATAGGGGGCGGAAACACCGGGGAGCTGTTTTTT. As protein: CASRDAIGGGNTGELFF.

The chain has TRBV6-5 and TRBJ2-4, with D possibly being TRBD1 (6 bases). The V gene's germline CDR1 is MNHEY and CDR2 SVGAGI. Trimming shortened V by 6 bases and J by 13 bases, and 19 bases separated the two germline ends. This CDR3 has 13 residues. The CDR3 protein is CASRPYRAGEQYF. The CDR3 DNA is TGTGCCAGCAGGCCGTACAGGGCAGGGGAGCAGTACTTC.

CDR3 DNA sequence: TGTGCCAGCAAACGACAGCCGGACACTGAAGCTTTCTTT. Translation: CASKRQPDTEAFF. V is TRBV27 and J is TRBJ1-1; TRBD1 is a possible D gene (5 bases). V was clipped by 7 bases and J by 3 bases, with 12 bases between them. This CDR3 comprises 13 residues. CDR1 MNHEY and CDR2 SMNVEV come from the germline V gene (reference sequence).